One and the same sample provided the 5 T cell receptor beta chains below, sequenced in a study of blood T cell repertoires in COVID-19. The method was immunoSEQ multiplex PCR; TCRdb's version includes in-frame clones alone and lacks a portion of them. The sample shows roughly 100,000 clones, about 80% of them seen only once. The sequenced material came from peripheral blood. The receptors come from a man in his 60s with acute or convalescent COVID-19.

This sequence joins TRBV18 and TRBJ2-6, with a weak D call TRBD2 (5 bases). Trimming left V 2 bases short and J 2 bases short, with 13 bases between. The CDR3 length is 17 residues. The V gene's germline CDR1 is KGHSH and CDR2 LQKENI. In DNA form, the CDR3 reads TGTGCCAGCTCACCAATTACGGGAAAGGCTGGGGCCAACGTCCTGACTTTC. This gives the protein CASSPITGKAGANVLTF. Using reference TRBV18 and TRBJ2-6 for the parts outside the CDR3, the full variable domain is NAGVMQNPRHLVRRRGQEARLRCSPMKGHSHVYWYRQLPEEGLKFMVYLQKENIIDESGMPKERFSAEFPKEGPSILRIQQVVRGDSAAYFCASSPITGKAGANVLTFGAGSRLTVL.

The chain links TRBV11-2 to TRBJ2-7; TRBD1 matches at 9 bases. Germline trimming cut 0 bases from V and 2 bases from J; bases unmatched to any gene: 8. This CDR3 comprises 17 residues. In germline, CDR1 is SGHAT, CDR2 FQNNGV. CDR3 nucleotide sequence: TGTGCCAGCAGCTTAGAACCTCCCGGGACAGGGACCTACGAGCAGTACTTC. Translation gives CASSLEPPGTGTYEQYF.

The V gene is TRBV9, the J gene TRBJ1-6; D may be TRBD1 (6 bases). Germline V CDR1 and CDR2: SGDLS, YYNGEE. V was trimmed by 1 base and J by 6 bases, leaving 11 bases between them. The CDR3 runs to 15 residues. Here the CDR3 DNA reads TGTGCCAGCAGCGTAACGCAGGGGAGTAATTCACCCCTCCACTTT. Protein sequence: CASSVTQGSNSPLHF.

The rearrangement links TRBV2 to TRBJ2-3; a possible D gene is TRBD2 (6 bases). V dropped 6 bases and J dropped 3 bases, with 22 bases sitting between them. Germline CDR1 and CDR2: SNHLY and FYNNEI. CDR3 length equals 17 residues. The CDR3 region is CASRGSLAVKGTDTQYF. Written as DNA, the CDR3 is TGTGCCAGCAGGGGGTCTTTAGCGGTGAAAGGAACAGATACGCAGTATTTT.

The CDR3 reads CASSYSKADQETQYF. The CDR3 DNA follows: TGTGCCAGCAGTTACAGTAAGGCGGACCAAGAGACCCAGTACTTC. This sequence joins TRBV6-2 or TRBV6-3 and TRBJ2-5, with unresolved D. V lost 2 bases and J lost 0, with 10 bases in between. The germline V gene encodes CDR1 MNHEY and CDR2 SVGEGT. The CDR3 covers 15 residues.